This entry lists 30 T cell receptor beta chains sequenced from one sample in a study of tumor-infiltrating lymphocytes in primary liver carcinoma. TCR beta cDNA was prepared out of approximately 500 ng total RNA by means of a constant-region primer. Three nested multiplex PCR rounds, a slightly modified ARM-PCR method, built the TCR beta libraries. TRBV1-TRBV30 forward primers and a C-beta reverse primer were used in the first two PCR rounds, which each ran for ten to eleven cycles. From the multiplex PCR reads, TCRdb called clonotypes with MiXCR, one entry per CDR3 protein. The sample has around 35,000 distinct CDR3 sequences; roughly 77% are singletons. Starting material for RNA and DNA co-extraction consisted of roughly 18-34 mg of unsorted bulk tissue. Sample: tumor-adjacent normal liver tissue. These receptors were taken from a man in his forties with primary liver carcinoma and hepatitis B virus infection.

Concerning this clonotype itself: The missing conserved phenylalanine or tryptophan at the end of this CDR3 makes a read error likely. Because the CDR3's place on the DNA is in doubt, the DNA is left out and the CDR3 is given as listed by TCRdb. V and J are TRBV5-4 and TRBJ2-5; the table's D gene call, TRBD1, was not cross checked with the DNA. Germline V gene lookup returns CDR1 SGHNT and CDR2 YYREEE (reference sequence). The CDR3 numbers 14 amino acids, ends counted. The CDR3 sequence is CASSLGGVEETRYS.

As regards this clonotype: Mismatch with germline at one junction end may stem from a read error. The V and J genes are TRBV28 and TRBJ2-5; D may be TRBD1 (6 bases). Per the germline V gene, CDR1 is MDHEN and CDR2 is SYDVKM. There are 15 residues in the CDR3. The CDR3 here is CARSFPSPGEETQYF. The CDR3 DNA reads TGTGCCAGGAGTTTCCCCAGTCCAGGGGAAGAGACACAGTACTTC.

Details on this clonotype: Because the CDR3 is missing its conserved closing phenylalanine or tryptophan, this is likely a read error. The chain recombines TRBV6-1 with TRBJ2-5; D is possibly TRBD1 (6 bases). CDR1 MNHNS and CDR2 SASEGT come from the germline V gene. This CDR3 comprises 16 residues. Trimming took 0 bases from V and 2 from J, leaving 13 bases between them. CDR3 coding DNA: TGTGCCAGCAGTGAAGCATTTGGACAGCTACAAGAGACCCAGTACTTA. Translation: CASSEAFGQLQETQYL.

The DNA of the CDR3 is TGCAGCACCAGAGGGGGAGCGAATCAGCCCCAGCATTTT. This codes for CSTRGGANQPQHF. J is TRBJ1-5 and V is TRBV29-1; tentatively, D is TRBD1 (6 bases). The V gene lost 8 bases and the J gene lost 4 bases, with 15 bases spanning the gap. This CDR3 comprises 13 residues. Germline V gene sequence: CDR1 SQVTM, CDR2 ANQGSEA.

The chain has TRBV7-9 and TRBJ2-3; TRBD2 matches at 10 bases. CDR1 and CDR2 from the germline V gene are SEHNR and FQNEAQ (reference sequence). Losses at the gene ends were 5 bases for V and 5 bases for J; bases not matched to a gene: 19. The CDR3 sequence is 19 residues long. The CDR3 sequence is CASSQSLAGERIRRDTQYF. DNA of the CDR3: TGTGCCAGCAGCCAAAGCCTAGCGGGAGAACGAATCCGCAGAGATACGCAGTATTTT.

This chain uses TRBV11-2 with TRBJ1-4; D is ambiguous. The CDR3 length is 13 residues. Germline CDR1 SGHAT, CDR2 FQNNGV. V dropped 7 bases and J dropped 6 bases, with 12 bases sitting between them. CDR3 DNA sequence: TGTGCCAGCAACCCCCCGTGTGATGAAAAACTGTTTTTT. It codes for CASNPPCDEKLFF.

Note on this clonotype: Relative to the germline gene, one junction end is altered; a read error may explain this. The genes are TRBV11-2 and TRBJ2-3; TRBD1 might be the D (6 bases). The germline V gene has CDR1 SGHAT and CDR2 FQNNGV. The CDR3 is made up of 16 amino acids. This CDR3 is CASSRRITGKTDTQYF. The CDR3 nucleotides read TGTGCCAGCAGCAGAAGAATTACAGGGAAGACAGATACGCAATATTTT.

On this clonotype itself: Its ends do not fully match the called genes, so a read error is possible. The gene calls are TRBV6-5 and TRBJ1-4; possibly TRBD1 for D (6 bases). Germline CDR1 reads MNHEY; CDR2 reads SVGAGI. CDR3 length: 20 residues. In DNA, the CDR3 is TGTGCCAACAGTCCCGAGACAGGCAAAGTCTTTCTTGCAACTAATGAAAAACTGTTTTTT. Its protein product is CANSPETGKVFLATNEKLFF.

Concerning this clonotype itself: The CDR3 carries no conserved terminal phenylalanine or tryptophan, so it likely arises from a read error. For the CDR3, the DNA is TGCTGCGTTGCCCCTTCCACAGATACGCAGTATTAT. Its translation: CCVAPSTDTQYY. The chain employs TRBV29-1 and TRBJ2-3; D remains ambiguous. The CDR3 totals 12 residues. Germline V lookup: CDR1 SQVTM, CDR2 ANQGSEA.

The gene calls are TRBV14 and TRBJ2-3; D unclear. The CDR3 has 13 amino acids. Per germline, CDR1 SGHDN and CDR2 FVKESK. The CDR3 loop is CATCRGYTDTQYF. In DNA form, the CDR3 reads TGTGCAACCTGCCGAGGATACACAGATACGCAGTATTTT.

As for this clonotype: The conserved phenylalanine or tryptophan normally closing the CDR3 is absent here, so this likely arose from a read error. This sequence joins TRBV4-3 and TRBJ2-5, with D maybe TRBD2 (5 bases). Per germline, CDR1 LGHNA and CDR2 YSLEER. The CDR3 sequence is 15 residues long. The CDR3 is CASSQYLVEEEIQYL. In DNA form, the CDR3 reads TGCGCCAGCAGCCAATATCTAGTGGAGGAAGAGATCCAGTACCTC.

This CDR3 reads CASGSARLAGGELFF. The DNA for the CDR3 is TGTGCCAGTGGTTCCGCGAGACTAGCGGGAGGGGAGCTGTTTTTT. The J gene is TRBJ2-2, the V gene TRBV6-5, with TRBD2 matching over 11 bases. The germline gives CDR1 MNHEY, CDR2 SVGAGI. Losses at the gene ends were 9 bases for V and 8 bases for J; bases not matched to a gene: 11. The CDR3 runs to 15 residues.

Notes on this clonotype: One end of the junction does not line up with germline, which may come from a read error. This CDR3 reads CASSQDLAGGPHSEQFF. The CDR3 DNA follows: TGTGCCAGCAGCCAAGACCTAGCGGGAGGGCCGCACAGTGAGCAGTTCTTC. The chain carries TRBV4-3 and TRBJ2-1; 12 bases are a match to TRBD2. This CDR3 has 17 residues. CDR1 is LGHNA, CDR2 YSLEER, per germline.

The rearrangement uses TRBV30 and TRBJ1-1, with 7 bases fitting TRBD1. The CDR3 spans 14 residues. In germline, CDR1 is GTSNPN, CDR2 SVGIG (reference sequence). The V segment lost 5 bases and the J segment 10 bases; nucleotides outside the gene matches: 16. As DNA, the CDR3 is TGTGCCTGGCGCCAATTACAGGGGTTCACTTTAGCTTTCTTT. Amino acids: CAWRQLQGFTLAFF.

Note on this clonotype: At one end, the junction sequence differs from germline, possibly due to a read error. The rearrangement uses TRBV29-1 and TRBJ1-4; D remains unclear. The CDR3 consists of 13 residues. Per the germline V gene, CDR1 is SQVTM and CDR2 is ANQGSEA. The CDR3 region has the DNA TGCAGCGTTCACGGAGGGATGGGTGAAAAACTGTCTTTT. As protein: CSVHGGMGEKLSF.

Comment on this clonotype: The junction does not match germline at one end; this may be a read error. This sequence joins TRBV5-1 and TRBJ1-5; a possible D gene is TRBD1 (5 bases). Per germline, CDR1 SGHRS and CDR2 YFSETQ. The length of the CDR3 is 14 residues. In DNA form, the CDR3 reads TGCGCCAGCAGCGAGGGAAGGGGCAACCAGCCCCAGCATTTT. Translated: CASSEGRGNQPQHF.

This clonotype was seen a handful of times. This may stem from a read error, because a much larger clone lies one nucleotide away. The rearrangement uses TRBV4-2 and TRBJ1-4; a possible D gene is TRBD1 (5 bases). The CDR3 consists of 15 residues. V was clipped by 4 bases and J by 16 bases, with 25 bases between them. The germline V gene encodes CDR1 LGHNA and CDR2 YNFKEQ. The CDR3 DNA sequence: TGTGCCAGCAGCCCCGTGGGGGGGTTGAACGAAAAATCGTTTTTT. As protein: CASSPVGGLNEKSFF.

This clonotype was picked up a small number of times. An end of the junction does not agree with germline; a read error may underlie this. V gene TRBV11-2 combines with J gene TRBJ2-7; weak D call: TRBD1 (5 bases). The CDR3 has 14 residues. The germline V gene has CDR1 SGHAT and CDR2 FQNNGV. Written as DNA, the CDR3 is TGCGCCAGCAGCTCTAACAGGAACTCCCACGAGCAGTATTTC. Amino acids: CASSSNRNSHEQYF. Full variable domain (missing parts from reference TRBV11-2 and TRBJ2-7): EAGVAQSPRYKIIEKRQSVAFWCNPISGHATLYWYQQILGQGPKLLIQFQNNGVVDDSQLPKDRFSAERLKGVDSTLKIQPAKLEDSAVYLCASSSNRNSHEQYFGPGTRLTVT.

The chain has TRBV4-2 and TRBJ2-3; the match to TRBD1 covers 7 bases. There are 16 residues in the CDR3. The V gene's germline CDR1 is LGHNA and CDR2 YNFKEQ. After removal of 1 base from V and 2 bases from J, the junction contained 6 bases not matched to a gene. CDR3 nucleotide sequence: TGTGCCAGCAGCCAAGTGGCGACAGGGACCACAGATACGCAGTATTTT. Protein: CASSQVATGTTDTQYF.

About this clonotype: An end of the junction does not agree with germline; a read error may underlie this. The gene calls are TRBV29-1 and TRBJ2-3, with D possibly TRBD1 on 6 matching bases. CDR3 size: 14 residues. Germline V CDR1 and CDR2: SQVTM, ANQGSEA. Here the CDR3 reads CSVSGAGASDTQYF. The CDR3 nucleotides read TGTAGCGTTTCCGGAGCAGGGGCGTCAGATACGCAGTATTTT.

This clonotype was observed at least ten times. The chain couples TRBV2 to TRBJ2-1, with D possibly being TRBD1 (5 bases). The germline gives CDR1 SNHLY, CDR2 FYNNEI. The V and J ends lost 5 bases and 6 bases respectively, with 8 bases between them. This CDR3 has 12 amino acids. The CDR3 sequence: CASSTDSNEQFF. CDR3 nucleotide sequence: TGTGCCAGCAGTACCGACAGCAATGAGCAGTTCTTC. Full variable domain (remainder filled in from reference TRBV2 and TRBJ2-1): EPEVTQTPSHQVTQMGQEVILRCVPISNHLYFYWYRQILGQKVEFLVSFYNNEISEKSEIFDDQFSVERPDGSNFTLKIRSTKLEDSAMYFCASSTDSNEQFFGPGTRLTVL.

Points on this clonotype: The conserved phenylalanine or tryptophan is not found at the CDR3 terminus, so this likely reflects a read error. The chain joins TRBV12-3 or TRBV12-4 to TRBJ2-2; D gene uncertain. This CDR3 has 13 amino acids. CDR3 amino acids: CVSSLSGAGELFY. The DNA for the CDR3 is TGTGTCAGCAGTTTATCTGGGGCCGGGGAGCTGTTTTAT.

This chain links TRBV11-2 with TRBJ2-5, with D tentatively TRBD2 (5 bases). Germline V gene lookup returns CDR1 SGHAT and CDR2 FQNNGV. V was clipped by 0 bases and J by 14 bases, with 19 bases between them. This CDR3 is 14 amino acids long. DNA of the CDR3: TGTGCCAGCAGCTTAGAGTCTAGATGGACTGGAGACTACTTC. This encodes CASSLESRWTGDYF.

A note on this clonotype: A read error may produce the germline difference seen at one junction end. V usage is TRBV4-2 and J usage is TRBJ2-7; 10 nucleotides align to TRBD1. CDR1 is LGHNA, CDR2 YNFKEQ, per germline. The CDR3 loop spans 17 amino acids. The DNA for the CDR3 is TGTGCCTGCAGTCTAGAGAGGCTCGAGACAGGGGGCTGGGAGCAGTACTTC. Its protein product is CACSLERLETGGWEQYF.

This clonotype came up once. This CDR3 is missing its conserved last phenylalanine or tryptophan, likely due to a read error. The rearrangement links TRBV5-6 to TRBJ2-2, with 7 bases identical to TRBD1. Germline loops: CDR1 SGHDT, CDR2 YYEEEE. The V gene end was trimmed by 6 bases and the J gene end by 0 bases; junction bases not matched to a gene: 5. This CDR3 comprises 15 residues. The CDR3 region is CASNWGQTNTGELFL. The CDR3, as DNA: TGTGCCAGCAACTGGGGACAGACGAACACCGGGGAGCTGTTTTTA.

To note about this clonotype: In this CDR3 the conserved last residue, phenylalanine or tryptophan, is missing, so a read error is likely. The V call is TRBV6-2 or TRBV6-3, the J call TRBJ1-4; D unclear. CDR3 length: 14 amino acids. Germline CDR1 and CDR2: MNHEY and SVGEGT. CDR3 loop: CASRKGRYKKKLFC. The CDR3 region has the DNA TGTGCTAGCCGAAAGGGAAGATATAAGAAAAAACTGTTTTGT.

By share of the sample, this clonotype is large. V gene TRBV14 combines with J gene TRBJ2-1, with 8 nucleotides matching TRBD2. The germline gives CDR1 SGHDN, CDR2 FVKESK. CDR3 length equals 16 residues. J lost 5 bases, V lost 6 bases, and 12 bases had no gene match. CDR3 bases: TGTGCCAGCAGTGCCGTAGCGGGATGGGTAAACAATGAGCAGTTCTTC. Translated: CASSAVAGWVNNEQFF.

A note on this clonotype: The junction shows a germline mismatch at one end, possibly a read error. The rearrangement links TRBV11-2 to TRBJ2-1; no definite D call. The germline CDR1 and CDR2 sequences are SGHAT and FQNNGV. This CDR3 has 14 residues. CDR3 in amino acids: CATSLSRLWHEQFF. CDR3 sequence (DNA): TGTGCCACCAGCTTGTCTAGGTTGTGGCATGAGCAGTTCTTC.

Concerning this clonotype: A much larger clone is a single base away; this may be a read error. CDR3 region: CASSLDGGARRANVLTF. The CDR3 DNA follows: TGTGCCAGCAGCCTTGATGGGGGGGCGCGCAGGGCCAACGTCCTGACTTTC. V is TRBV4-2 and J is TRBJ2-6; TRBD2 is a possible D gene (7 bases). Germline CDR1 and CDR2: LGHNA and YNFKEQ. Deletions cut 4 bases from V and 5 bases from J, with 18 bases between. The CDR3 contains 17 residues.

A remark on this clonotype: One end of the junction does not line up with germline, which may come from a read error. The chain couples TRBV5-5 to TRBJ2-2; 7 bases match TRBD2. This CDR3 is built from 15 residues. Germline V CDR1 and CDR2: SGHKS, YYEKEE (reference sequence). The CDR3 loop reads CVSSLVAGASGELFF. Here the CDR3 DNA reads TGTGTCAGCAGCTTGGTGGCGGGAGCGAGCGGGGAGTTGTTTTTT.